This T cell receptor (beta chain) was sequenced during a study of CDR3 diversity in severe acne. A single record per CDR3 protein comes from TCRdb applying MiXCR to the PCR reads. The data contain some 84,000 distinct CDR3 sequences, roughly 51% of them singletons. Notes on this clonotype: A junction end diverges from the germline sequence, so it may reflect a read error.

The CDR3 is 13 amino acids. Germline CDR1 and CDR2: SSHAT and FNYEAQ (reference sequence). The sample consisted of blood. The chain carries TRBV7-7 and TRBJ1-1, with D possibly being TRBD1 (5 bases). The TCR sequence derives from a male donor in good health, without acne. CDR3 sequence: CASSVDWDAEAFF. CDR3 coding DNA: TGTGCTAGCAGCGTGGATTGGGACGCTGAAGCTTTCTTT.